The clone carrying this TCR beta chain was recorded many times. The study amplified TCR beta CDR3 regions using RNA transcripts. An initial RT-PCR round employing HTBI primers preceded a second-round multiplex PCR. TCRdb processed the multiplex PCR reads anew with MiXCR; each CDR3 protein has one entry. The table shows about 480,000 distinct CDR3 sequences, with about an eighth occurring only once. The data originate from a study of Graves' ophthalmopathy and Graves' hyperthyroidism. Germline-derived CDR1 and CDR2 are MNHNS and SASEGT. CDR3 length equals 15 residues. The junction had 8 bases not matched to a gene; V was cut back by 7 bases and J by 0 bases.

Sequenced input: blood. The V call is TRBV6-1, the J call TRBJ2-7, with 8 bases that match TRBD1. This TCR was recovered from a woman in her twenties or thirties with Graves' ophthalmopathy. CDR3 coding DNA: TGTGCCAGCAACCCCGGACAGGGAAGCTCCTACGAGCAGTACTTC. Amino acid sequence: CASNPGQGSSYEQYF.